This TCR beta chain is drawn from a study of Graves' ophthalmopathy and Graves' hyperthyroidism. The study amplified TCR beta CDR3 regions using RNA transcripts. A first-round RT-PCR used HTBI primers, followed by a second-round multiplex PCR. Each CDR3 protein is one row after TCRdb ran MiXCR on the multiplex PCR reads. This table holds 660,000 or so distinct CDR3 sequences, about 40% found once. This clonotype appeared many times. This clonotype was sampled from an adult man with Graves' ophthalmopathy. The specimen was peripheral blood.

The CDR3 DNA reads TGTGCCAGCAGATCAGACAGGCGGGTCCAAGAGACCCAGTACTTC. Encoded protein: CASRSDRRVQETQYF. The chain combines TRBV2 with TRBJ2-5; D possibly corresponds to TRBD1 (6 bases). This CDR3 region has 15 residues. Germline V gives CDR1 SNHLY, CDR2 FYNNEI. Trimming pared 6 bases from V and 1 base from J, leaving 15 bases between.